Presented here are 8 T cell receptor beta chains from one specimen sequenced in a study of regulatory T cells in long-lasting Graves disease. Time point specified: newly diagnosed GD, antithyroid drugs for less than 3 months. After RNA was extracted from PBMCs, the TCR library was made from it. Arm-PCR of CDR3 regions and iRepertoire HTBI primers were used to build TCR beta libraries. One entry per CDR3 protein, called by TCRdb with MiXCR from the multiplex PCR reads. The table has about 520,000 distinct CDR3 sequences, more than 10% seen once. The same data also contributed to another study, on T cells in Graves' hyperthyroidism and ophthalmopathy.

Sample: peripheral blood mononuclear cells (PBMCs), taken at new diagnosis, from a patient treated with antithyroid drugs. The receptor source for this set is a young woman with Graves disease.

This clonotype was found many times. The gene calls are TRBV2 and TRBJ2-1, with 10 positions matching TRBD2. Trimming took 3 bases from V and 9 from J; bases not matched to a gene: 8. CDR3 length: 15 residues. Looked up from germline, CDR1 is SNHLY and CDR2 is FYNNEI. CDR3 loop: CASSDPSGSRSEQFF. CDR3 DNA: TGTGCCAGCAGTGACCCTAGCGGGAGTCGTAGTGAGCAGTTCTTC.

Points on this clonotype: It is likely a read error: a sequence one base away is far more abundant. The chain is built from TRBV12-3 or TRBV12-4 and TRBJ2-7; D is perhaps TRBD2 (5 bases). V was cut by 3 bases and J by 7 bases, with 19 bases left in between. This CDR3 region has 15 residues. The CDR3 loop reads CASSFSSGIYNEQYF. CDR3 nucleotides: TGTGCCAGCAGTTTTAGCAGCGGTATCTACAATGAGCAGTACTTC.

This clonotype was detected ten times or more. V is TRBV6-1 and J is TRBJ2-7; possible D gene TRBD1, 5 bases. The CDR3 sequence is 14 residues long. V was trimmed by 8 bases and J by 2 bases, leaving 16 bases between them. Germline CDR1 reads MNHNS; CDR2 reads SASEGT. CDR3 DNA sequence: TGTGCCAGCTTGTTGCGGCAGGGCCCCTACGAGCAGTACTTC. This encodes CASLLRQGPYEQYF.

This clonotype was seen at least ten times. The V call is TRBV2, the J call TRBJ2-2; D is uncertain. With 2 bases removed from V and 8 bases from J, the gap between germline ends came to 15 bases. Germline V lookup: CDR1 SNHLY, CDR2 FYNNEI. CDR3 length: 15 amino acids. CDR3 DNA: TGTGCCAGCAGTGAACAGGTACCCTCTACGGGGGAGCTGTTTTTT. Its protein is CASSEQVPSTGELFF.

This clonotype was picked up many times. The chain uses TRBV30 and TRBJ1-4; D is undetermined. Trimming cost V 3 bases and J 2 bases, with 13 bases left between them. Germline CDR1 and CDR2: GTSNPN and SVGIG (reference sequence). This CDR3 is 15 amino acids long. The CDR3 bases are TGTGCCTGGAGCGCCTGGTTCGGCACTAATGAAAAACTGTTTTTT. Its protein product is CAWSAWFGTNEKLFF.

V and J are TRBV28 and TRBJ2-1; 9 bases agree with TRBD1. J lost 4 bases, V lost 5 bases, and 6 bases had no gene match. This CDR3 contains 15 residues. The V gene's germline CDR1 is MDHEN and CDR2 SYDVKM. The CDR3 DNA follows: TGTGCCAGCAGTCCCGGGGACAGGGATTACAATGAGCAGTTCTTC. The encoded protein is CASSPGDRDYNEQFF.

This clonotype was detected ten times or more. The rearrangement uses TRBV7-9 and TRBJ1-6, with a possible D match to TRBD1 (5 bases). The V and J ends lost 1 base and 7 bases respectively, with 11 bases between them. CDR3 size: 15 residues. The V gene's germline CDR1 is SEHNR and CDR2 FQNEAQ (reference sequence). The CDR3 DNA reads TGTGCCAGCAGCTTAGAGGGACGGCGAAATTCACCCCTCCACTTT. This encodes CASSLEGRRNSPLHF.

The V and J genes are TRBV7-2 and TRBJ2-7; 12 nucleotides agree with TRBD2. This CDR3 contains 17 residues. In germline, CDR1 is SGHTA, CDR2 FQGNSA. Trimming took 1 base from V and 3 from J; bases not matched to a gene: 7. The CDR3 region has the DNA TGTGCCAGCAGCTTAGTAGCTAGCGGGAGGGCCCGCTACGAGCAGTACTTC. It is translated as CASSLVASGRARYEQYF.